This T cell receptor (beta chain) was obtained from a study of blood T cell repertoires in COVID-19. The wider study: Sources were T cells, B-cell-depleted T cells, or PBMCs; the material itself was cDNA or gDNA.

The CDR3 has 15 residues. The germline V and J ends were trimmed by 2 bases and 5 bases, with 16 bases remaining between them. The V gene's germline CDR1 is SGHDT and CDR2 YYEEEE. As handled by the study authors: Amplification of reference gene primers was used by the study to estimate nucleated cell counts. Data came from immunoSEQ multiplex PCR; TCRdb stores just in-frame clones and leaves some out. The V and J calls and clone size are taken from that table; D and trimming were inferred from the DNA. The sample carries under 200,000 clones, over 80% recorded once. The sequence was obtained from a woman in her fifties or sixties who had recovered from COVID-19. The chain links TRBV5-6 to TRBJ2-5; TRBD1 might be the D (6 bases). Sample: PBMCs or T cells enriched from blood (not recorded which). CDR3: CASSFGARGFETQYF. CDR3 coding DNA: TGTGCCAGCAGCTTTGGGGCCAGGGGATTCGAGACCCAGTACTTC.